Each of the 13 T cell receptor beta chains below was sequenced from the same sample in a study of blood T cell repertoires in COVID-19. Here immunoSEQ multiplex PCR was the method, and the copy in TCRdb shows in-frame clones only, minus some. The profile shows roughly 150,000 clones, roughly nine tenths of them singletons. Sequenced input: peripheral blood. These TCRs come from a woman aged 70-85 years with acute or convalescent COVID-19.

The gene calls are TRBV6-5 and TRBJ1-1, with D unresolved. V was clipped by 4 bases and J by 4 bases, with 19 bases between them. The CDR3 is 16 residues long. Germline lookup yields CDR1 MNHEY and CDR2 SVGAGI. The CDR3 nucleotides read TGTGCCAGCAGTTCGAAGACTCTCCTCTCGCCCACTGAAGCTTTCTTT. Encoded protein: CASSSKTLLSPTEAFF.

The CDR3 coding sequence is TGTGCCAGCAGCGCCGTGGACAGGCTGAACACTGAAGCTTTCTTT. Amino acids: CASSAVDRLNTEAFF. This rearrangement joins TRBV9 to TRBJ1-1; 7 nucleotides align to TRBD1. CDR1 is SGDLS and CDR2 is YYNGEE in the germline V gene. J lost 0 bases, V lost 3 bases, and 5 bases had no gene match. The CDR3 is 15 amino acids.

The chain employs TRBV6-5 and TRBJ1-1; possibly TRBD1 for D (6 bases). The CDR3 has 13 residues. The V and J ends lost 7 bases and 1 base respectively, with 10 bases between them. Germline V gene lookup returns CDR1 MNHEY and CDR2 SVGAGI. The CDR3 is CASIGQKNTEAFF. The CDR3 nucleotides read TGTGCCAGCATCGGACAGAAGAACACTGAAGCTTTCTTT.

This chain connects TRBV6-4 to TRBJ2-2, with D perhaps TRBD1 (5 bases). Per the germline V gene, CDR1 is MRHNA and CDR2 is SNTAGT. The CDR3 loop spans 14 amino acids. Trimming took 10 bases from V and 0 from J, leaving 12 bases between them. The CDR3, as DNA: TGTGCCACCAGGAAAGGGGCGAACACCGGGGAGCTGTTTTTT. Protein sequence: CATRKGANTGELFF.

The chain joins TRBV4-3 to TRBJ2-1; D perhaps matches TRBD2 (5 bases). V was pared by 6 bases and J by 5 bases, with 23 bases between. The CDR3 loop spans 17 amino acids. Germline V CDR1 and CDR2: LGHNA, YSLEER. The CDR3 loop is CASSQVRAGRSDNEQFF. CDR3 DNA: TGCGCCAGCAGTCAGGTACGGGCGGGTCGGAGTGACAATGAGCAGTTCTTC.

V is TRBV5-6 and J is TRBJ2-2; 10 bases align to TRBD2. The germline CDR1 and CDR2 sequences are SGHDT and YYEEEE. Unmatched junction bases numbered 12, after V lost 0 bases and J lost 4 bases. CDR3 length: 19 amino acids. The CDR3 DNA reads TGTGCCAGCAGCTTGGCGGCGGCTAGCGGGAGAGGTTTCACCGGGGAGCTGTTTTTT. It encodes CASSLAAASGRGFTGELFF.

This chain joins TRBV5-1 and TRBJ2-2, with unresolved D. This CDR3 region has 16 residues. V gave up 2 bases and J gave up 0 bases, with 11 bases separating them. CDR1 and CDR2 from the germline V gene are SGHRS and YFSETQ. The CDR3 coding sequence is TGCGCCAGCAGCTTTGTCCCAGCGACGAACACCGGGGAGCTGTTTTTT. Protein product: CASSFVPATNTGELFF.

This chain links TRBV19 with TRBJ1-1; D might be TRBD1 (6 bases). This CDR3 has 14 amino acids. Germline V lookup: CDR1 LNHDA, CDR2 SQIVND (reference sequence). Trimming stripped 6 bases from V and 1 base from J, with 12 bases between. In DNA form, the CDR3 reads TGTGCCAGTAGCCGGGGGGGGGCGAACACTGAAGCTTTCTTT. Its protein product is CASSRGGANTEAFF.

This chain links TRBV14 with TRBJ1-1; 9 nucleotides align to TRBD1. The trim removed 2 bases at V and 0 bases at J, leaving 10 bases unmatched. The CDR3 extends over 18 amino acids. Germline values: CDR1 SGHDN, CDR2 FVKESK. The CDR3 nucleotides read TGTGCCAGCAGCCAATCGGTCCTACAGGGGGCGATGAACACTGAAGCTTTCTTT. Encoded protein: CASSQSVLQGAMNTEAFF.

The CDR3 coding sequence is TGTGCCAGCAGAGGAAGAACCGGACAAACCGGAAACACCATATATTTT. This gives the protein CASRGRTGQTGNTIYF. J is TRBJ1-3 and V is TRBV11-1; TRBD1 is a possible D gene (5 bases). Germline V gene lookup returns CDR1 SGHAT and CDR2 FQDESV (reference sequence). Trimming removed 6 bases at V and 4 bases at J, with 19 bases between. CDR3 length equals 16 residues.

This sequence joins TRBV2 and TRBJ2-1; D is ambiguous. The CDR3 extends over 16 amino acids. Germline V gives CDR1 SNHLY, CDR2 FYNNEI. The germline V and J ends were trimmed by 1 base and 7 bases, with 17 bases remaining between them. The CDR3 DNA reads TGTGCCAGCAGTGAAGAGTTACGGCTAGATAGGAATGAGCAGTTCTTC. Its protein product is CASSEELRLDRNEQFF. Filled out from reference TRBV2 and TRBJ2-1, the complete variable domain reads EPEVTQTPSHQVTQMGQEVILRCVPISNHLYFYWYRQILGQKVEFLVSFYNNEISEKSEIFDDQFSVERPDGSNFTLKIRSTKLEDSAMYFCASSEELRLDRNEQFFGPGTRLTVL.

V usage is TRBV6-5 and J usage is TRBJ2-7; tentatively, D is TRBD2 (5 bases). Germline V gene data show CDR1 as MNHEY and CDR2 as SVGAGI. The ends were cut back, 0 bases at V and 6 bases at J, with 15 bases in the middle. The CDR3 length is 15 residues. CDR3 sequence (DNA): TGTGCCAGCAGTTACTCGGCCGCGGGTACCGGCGAGCAGTACTTC. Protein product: CASSYSAAGTGEQYF.

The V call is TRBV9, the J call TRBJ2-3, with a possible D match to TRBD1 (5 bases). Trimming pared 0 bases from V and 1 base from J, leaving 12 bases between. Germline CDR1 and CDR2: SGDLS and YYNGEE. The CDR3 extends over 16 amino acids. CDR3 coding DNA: TGTGCCAGCAGCGTAGTTGGGGCCCCCGGCACAGATACGCAGTATTTT. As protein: CASSVVGAPGTDTQYF.